This T cell receptor (beta chain) emerged from a study of response to subunit inactivated influenza vaccine. In TCRdb, the RT-PCR reads were re-called with MiXCR into one record per CDR3 protein. The sample contains roughly 500,000 distinct CDR3 sequences, around 25% of which appear only once. Per the germline V gene, CDR1 is DFQATT and CDR2 is SNEGSKA (reference sequence). This CDR3 has 13 amino acids. The V gene lost 4 bases and the J gene lost 0 bases, with 10 bases spanning the gap. This sample was shared with a second study, whose subject was T cells expressing NK-cell markers. That source reports: cDNA encoding TCR beta was synthesized via 5'RACE template switching incorporating UMIs.

The receptor comes from a man aged 45 to 65 who received an inactivated influenza vaccine. The gene calls are TRBV20-1 and TRBJ2-7, with D perhaps assigned TRBD1 or TRBD2 (5 bases each). The source was CD4+ T cells sorted from PBMCs, collected 11 to 12 days after vaccination. The chain's CDR3 is CSATGTFSYEQYF. CDR3 DNA: TGCAGTGCTACGGGGACGTTCTCCTACGAGCAGTACTTC.